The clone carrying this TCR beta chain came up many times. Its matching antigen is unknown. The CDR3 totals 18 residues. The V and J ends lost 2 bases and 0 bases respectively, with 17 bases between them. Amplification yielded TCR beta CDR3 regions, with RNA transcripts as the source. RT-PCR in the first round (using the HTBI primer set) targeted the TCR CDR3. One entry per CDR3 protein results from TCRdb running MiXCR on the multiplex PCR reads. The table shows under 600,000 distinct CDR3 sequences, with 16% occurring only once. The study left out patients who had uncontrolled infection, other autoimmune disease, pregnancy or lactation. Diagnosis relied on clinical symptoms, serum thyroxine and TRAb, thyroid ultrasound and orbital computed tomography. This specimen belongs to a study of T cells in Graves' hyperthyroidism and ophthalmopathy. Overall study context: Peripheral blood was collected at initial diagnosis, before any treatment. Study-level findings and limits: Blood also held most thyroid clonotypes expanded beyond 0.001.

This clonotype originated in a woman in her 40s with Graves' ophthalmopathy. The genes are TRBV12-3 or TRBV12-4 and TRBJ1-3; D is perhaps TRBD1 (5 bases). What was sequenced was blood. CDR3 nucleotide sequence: TGTGCCAGCAGTTTAAAGGGTGGACACCGGACCTCTGGAAACACCATATATTTT. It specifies CASSLKGGHRTSGNTIYF.